These T cell receptor beta chains were read from a single sample in a study of shared clonotypes between healthy human individuals. Generated by immunoSEQ multiplex PCR, the TCRdb table keeps only in-frame clones and is missing some. The data contain roughly 490,000 clones, about 82% of them singletons. The sample taken for sequencing was PBMCs. These receptors were collected from a middle-aged woman in good health. Some clones in this sample may be carry-over from other donors' samples. Each CDR3 is given with its conserved first and last residue. Each record gives: CDR3 protein, V gene, J gene.

cdr3_aa: CASSLGATNEKLFF; v_call: TRBV5-4; j_call: TRBJ1-4
cdr3_aa: CASSSQDRTRSRPGYEQYF; v_call: TRBV28; j_call: TRBJ2-7
cdr3_aa: CASSPGQGGEKLFF; v_call: TRBV28; j_call: TRBJ1-4
cdr3_aa: CPGSTTREQSRANVLTF; v_call: TRBV22-1; j_call: TRBJ2-6
cdr3_aa: CASSLIGQVHEQYF; v_call: TRBV27; j_call: TRBJ2-7
cdr3_aa: CASSSFGTTTYEQYF; v_call: TRBV6-5; j_call: TRBJ2-7
cdr3_aa: CAISLGTLYEQYF; v_call: TRBV10-3; j_call: TRBJ2-7
cdr3_aa: CASSVETSGSTDTQYF; v_call: TRBV2; j_call: TRBJ2-3
cdr3_aa: CASSDGTSGAVEQFF; v_call: TRBV6-5; j_call: TRBJ2-1
cdr3_aa: CASSPPDLFTGELFF; v_call: TRBV18; j_call: TRBJ2-2
cdr3_aa: CASSLISGLNTGELFF; v_call: TRBV11-2; j_call: TRBJ2-2
cdr3_aa: CASATGGGYGYTF; v_call: TRBV7-9; j_call: TRBJ1-2
cdr3_aa: CASSIRQGQETQYF; v_call: TRBV19; j_call: TRBJ2-5
cdr3_aa: CASSQGLAGDGDTQYF; v_call: TRBV4-2; j_call: TRBJ2-3
cdr3_aa: CASSPVSGNTIYF; v_call: TRBV11-2; j_call: TRBJ1-3
cdr3_aa: CASSLYETQYF; v_call: TRBV7-2; j_call: TRBJ2-5
cdr3_aa: CASSDSQGYGYTF; v_call: TRBV6-4; j_call: TRBJ1-2
cdr3_aa: CASSQDYAGSTDTQYF; v_call: TRBV4-2; j_call: TRBJ2-3
cdr3_aa: CASSPGAPSGNTIYF; v_call: TRBV7-2; j_call: TRBJ1-3
cdr3_aa: CASSFQSGRAGANVLTF; v_call: TRBV7-3; j_call: TRBJ2-6
cdr3_aa: CASSIDHRLSYEQYF; v_call: TRBV19; j_call: TRBJ2-7
cdr3_aa: CASSSTGGKDYGYTF; v_call: TRBV5-1; j_call: TRBJ1-2
cdr3_aa: CASSSTGWGYGYTF; v_call: TRBV7-9; j_call: TRBJ1-2
cdr3_aa: CASSYSAGGSDEQYF; v_call: TRBV6-5; j_call: -
cdr3_aa: CASSDFDGTSGRPYNEQFF; v_call: TRBV7-9; j_call: TRBJ2-1
cdr3_aa: CASSLGLVPEQFF; v_call: TRBV7-9; j_call: TRBJ2-1
cdr3_aa: CASRLAGDRNMNTEAFF; v_call: TRBV12-2; j_call: TRBJ1-1
cdr3_aa: CASSQVGEPRQYF; v_call: TRBV4-2; j_call: TRBJ2-7
cdr3_aa: CASSLGFGTSGAYEQYF; v_call: TRBV5-1; j_call: TRBJ2-7
cdr3_aa: CASSPGTYSTDTQYF; v_call: TRBV7-2; j_call: TRBJ2-3